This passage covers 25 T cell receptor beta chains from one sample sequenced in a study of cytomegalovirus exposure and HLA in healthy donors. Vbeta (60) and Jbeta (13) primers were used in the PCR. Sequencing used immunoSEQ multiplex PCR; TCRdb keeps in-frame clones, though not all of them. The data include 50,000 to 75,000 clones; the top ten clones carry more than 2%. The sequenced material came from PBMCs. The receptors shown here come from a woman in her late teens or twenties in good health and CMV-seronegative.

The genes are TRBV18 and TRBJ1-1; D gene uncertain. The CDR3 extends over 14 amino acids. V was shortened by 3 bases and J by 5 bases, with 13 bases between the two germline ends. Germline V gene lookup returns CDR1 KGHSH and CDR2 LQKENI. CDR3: CASSPSQTWTEAFF. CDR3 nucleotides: TGTGCCAGCTCACCGTCGCAGACTTGGACTGAAGCTTTCTTT.

The CDR3, as DNA: TGTGCCAGTAGTATAGATATTTGGACAGATTCACCCCTCCACTTT. As protein: CASSIDIWTDSPLHF. J is TRBJ1-6 and V is TRBV19; D may be TRBD1 (6 bases). Trimming removed 0 bases from V and 8 bases from J, with 11 bases in between. This CDR3 contains 15 residues. Germline V gives CDR1 LNHDA, CDR2 SQIVND (reference sequence).

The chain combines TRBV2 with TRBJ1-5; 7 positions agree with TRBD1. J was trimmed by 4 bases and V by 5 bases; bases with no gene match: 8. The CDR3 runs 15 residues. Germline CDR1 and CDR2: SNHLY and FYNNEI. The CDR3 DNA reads TGTGCCAGCAGTATACAGGGGATTTCAAATCAGCCCCAGCATTTT. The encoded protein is CASSIQGISNQPQHF.

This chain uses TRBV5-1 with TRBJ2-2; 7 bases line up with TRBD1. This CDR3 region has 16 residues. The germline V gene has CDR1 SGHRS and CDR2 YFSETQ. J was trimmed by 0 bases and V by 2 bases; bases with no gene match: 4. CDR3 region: CASSLQQGSNTGELFF. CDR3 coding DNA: TGCGCCAGCAGCTTACAACAGGGGTCGAACACCGGGGAGCTGTTTTTT.

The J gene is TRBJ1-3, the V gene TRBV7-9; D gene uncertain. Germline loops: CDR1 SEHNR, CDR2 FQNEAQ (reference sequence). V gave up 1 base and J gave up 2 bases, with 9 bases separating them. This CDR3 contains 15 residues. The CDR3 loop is CASSLGPNPGNTIYF. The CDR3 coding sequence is TGTGCCAGCAGCTTAGGCCCTAACCCTGGAAACACCATATATTTT.

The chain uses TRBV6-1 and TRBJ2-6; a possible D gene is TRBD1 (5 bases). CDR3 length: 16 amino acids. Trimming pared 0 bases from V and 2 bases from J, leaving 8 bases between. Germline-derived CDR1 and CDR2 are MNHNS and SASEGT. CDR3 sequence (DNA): TGTGCCAGCAGTGAAGCTGGGGCTACTGGGGCCAACGTCCTGACTTTC. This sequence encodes CASSEAGATGANVLTF.

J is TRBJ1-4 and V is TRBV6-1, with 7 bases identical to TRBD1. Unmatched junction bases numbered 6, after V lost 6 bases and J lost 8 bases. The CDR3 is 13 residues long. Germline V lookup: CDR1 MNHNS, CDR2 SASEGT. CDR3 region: CASSTGVEEKLFF. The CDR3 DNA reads TGTGCCAGCAGCACAGGGGTGGAAGAAAAACTGTTTTTT.

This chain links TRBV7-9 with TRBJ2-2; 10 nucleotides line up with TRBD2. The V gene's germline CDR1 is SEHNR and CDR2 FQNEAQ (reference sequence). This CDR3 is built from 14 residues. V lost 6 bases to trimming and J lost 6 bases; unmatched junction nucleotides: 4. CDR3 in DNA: TGTGCCAGCAGTTCGAGCGGGGGGGCCGGGGAGCTGTTTTTT. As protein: CASSSSGGAGELFF.

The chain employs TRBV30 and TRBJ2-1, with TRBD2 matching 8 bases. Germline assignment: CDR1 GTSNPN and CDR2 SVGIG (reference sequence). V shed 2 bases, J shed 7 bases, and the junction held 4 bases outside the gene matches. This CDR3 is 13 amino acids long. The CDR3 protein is CAWSRLARNEQFF. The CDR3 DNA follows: TGTGCCTGGAGTCGACTAGCGAGGAATGAGCAGTTCTTC.

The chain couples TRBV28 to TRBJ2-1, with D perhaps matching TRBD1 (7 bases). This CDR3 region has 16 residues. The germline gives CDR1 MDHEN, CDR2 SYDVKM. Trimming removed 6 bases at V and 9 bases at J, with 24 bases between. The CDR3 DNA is TGTGCCAGCAGCCTTAGGGGGCGCGGGACCATCAGTGAGCAGTTCTTC. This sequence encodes CASSLRGRGTISEQFF.

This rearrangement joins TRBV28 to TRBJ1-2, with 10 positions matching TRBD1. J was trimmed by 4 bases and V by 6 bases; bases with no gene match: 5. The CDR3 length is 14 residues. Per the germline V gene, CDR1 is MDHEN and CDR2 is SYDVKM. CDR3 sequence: CASRPGQGSYGYTF. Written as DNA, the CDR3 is TGTGCCAGCAGACCGGGACAGGGGAGCTATGGCTACACCTTC.

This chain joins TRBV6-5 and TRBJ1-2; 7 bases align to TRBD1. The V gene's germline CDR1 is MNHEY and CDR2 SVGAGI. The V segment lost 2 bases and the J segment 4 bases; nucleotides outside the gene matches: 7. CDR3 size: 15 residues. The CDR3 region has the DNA TGTGCCAGCAGTTACCTAGAGGGGGCCAGCTATGGCTACACCTTC. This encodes CASSYLEGASYGYTF.

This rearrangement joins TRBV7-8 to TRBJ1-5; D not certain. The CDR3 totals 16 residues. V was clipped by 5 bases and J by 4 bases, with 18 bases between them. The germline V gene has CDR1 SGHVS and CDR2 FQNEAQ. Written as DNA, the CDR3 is TGTGCCAGCAGCCGATCGGCTCAAGGCAGGAATCAGCCCCAGCATTTT. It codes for CASSRSAQGRNQPQHF.

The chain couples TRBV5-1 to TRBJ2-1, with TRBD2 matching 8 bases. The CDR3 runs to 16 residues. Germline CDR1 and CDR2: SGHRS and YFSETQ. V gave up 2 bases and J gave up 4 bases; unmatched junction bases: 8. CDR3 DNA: TGCGCCAGCAGCTTCGGGGGCGGGGGGCCTTACAATGAGCAGTTCTTC. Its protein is CASSFGGGGPYNEQFF.

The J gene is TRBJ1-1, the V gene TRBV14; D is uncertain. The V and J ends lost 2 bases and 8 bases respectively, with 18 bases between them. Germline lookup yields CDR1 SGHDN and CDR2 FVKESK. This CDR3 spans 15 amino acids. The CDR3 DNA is TGTGCCAGCAGCCAATTCACCAGCGCGCGGGTAGAAGCTTTCTTT. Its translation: CASSQFTSARVEAFF.

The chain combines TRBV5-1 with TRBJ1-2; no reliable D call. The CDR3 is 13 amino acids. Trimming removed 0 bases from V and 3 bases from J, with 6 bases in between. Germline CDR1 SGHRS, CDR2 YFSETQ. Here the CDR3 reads CASSLAVDYGYTF. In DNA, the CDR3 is TGCGCCAGCAGCTTGGCCGTAGACTATGGCTACACCTTC.

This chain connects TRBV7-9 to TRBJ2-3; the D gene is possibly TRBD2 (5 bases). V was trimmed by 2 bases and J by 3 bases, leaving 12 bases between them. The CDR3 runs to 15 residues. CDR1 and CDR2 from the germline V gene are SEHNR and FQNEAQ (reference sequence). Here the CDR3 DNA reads TGTGCCAGCAGCTTACGGTTAAGAGGGACAGATACGCAGTATTTT. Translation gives CASSLRLRGTDTQYF.

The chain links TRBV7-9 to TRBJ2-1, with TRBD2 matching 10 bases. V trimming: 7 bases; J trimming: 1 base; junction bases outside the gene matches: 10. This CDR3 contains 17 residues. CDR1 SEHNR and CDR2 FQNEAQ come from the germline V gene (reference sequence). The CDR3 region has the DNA TGTGCCAGCAACAACGGACTAGCGGACCCTTCCTACAATGAGCAGTTCTTC. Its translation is CASNNGLADPSYNEQFF.

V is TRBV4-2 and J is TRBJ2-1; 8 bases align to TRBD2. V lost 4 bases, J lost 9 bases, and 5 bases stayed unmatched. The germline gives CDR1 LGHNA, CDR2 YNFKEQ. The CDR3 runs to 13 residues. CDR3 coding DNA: TGTGCCAGCAGCCGCAGCGGGGGTGCTGAGCAGTTCTTC. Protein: CASSRSGGAEQFF.

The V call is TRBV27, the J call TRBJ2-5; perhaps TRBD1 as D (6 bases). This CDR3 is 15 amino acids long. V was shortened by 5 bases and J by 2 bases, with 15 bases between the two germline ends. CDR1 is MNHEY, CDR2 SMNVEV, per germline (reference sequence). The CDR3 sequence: CASSPTSDRQETQYF. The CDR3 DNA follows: TGTGCCAGCAGTCCAACTTCAGACAGGCAAGAGACCCAGTACTTC.

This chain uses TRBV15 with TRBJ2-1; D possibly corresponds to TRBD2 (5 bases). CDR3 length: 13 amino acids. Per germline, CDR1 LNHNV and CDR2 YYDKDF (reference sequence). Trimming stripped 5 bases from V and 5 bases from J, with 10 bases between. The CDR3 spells CATSRGFDNEQFF. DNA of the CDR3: TGTGCCACCAGCCGCGGGTTCGACAATGAGCAGTTCTTC.

This chain's CDR3 is CASSSNRGSQPQHF. DNA for the CDR3: TGTGCCAGCTCAAGTAACAGGGGGAGTCAGCCCCAGCATTTT. The chain combines TRBV18 with TRBJ1-5; TRBD1 aligns across 8 bases. Trimming removed 5 bases from V and 6 bases from J; junction bases left unmatched: 6. Germline values: CDR1 KGHSH, CDR2 LQKENI. The CDR3 extends over 14 amino acids.

The CDR3 DNA reads as TGTGCCAGCAGCCCCCGTGGGGCCATGAGCTCCTACGAGCAGTACTTC. The encoded protein is CASSPRGAMSSYEQYF. The chain has TRBV9 and TRBJ2-7, with D possibly being TRBD1 (5 bases). CDR3 length equals 16 residues. The V and J ends lost 4 bases and 0 bases respectively, with 17 bases between them. Germline V gives CDR1 SGDLS, CDR2 YYNGEE.

The CDR3 DNA reads as TGTGCCTGGAGTTGGGGAGGGGGCGAGCAGTACTTC. Residues: CAWSWGGGEQYF. The chain is built from TRBV30 and TRBJ2-7, with D possibly being TRBD2 (7 bases). There are 12 residues in the CDR3. Germline CDR1 GTSNPN, CDR2 SVGIG (reference sequence). Trimming left V 2 bases short and J 6 bases short, with 11 bases between.

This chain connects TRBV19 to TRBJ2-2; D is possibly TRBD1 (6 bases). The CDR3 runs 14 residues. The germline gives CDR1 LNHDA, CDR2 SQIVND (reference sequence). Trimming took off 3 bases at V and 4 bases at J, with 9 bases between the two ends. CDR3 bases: TGTGCCAGTAGTATTCAACAGGGCACCGGGGAGCTGTTTTTT. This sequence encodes CASSIQQGTGELFF. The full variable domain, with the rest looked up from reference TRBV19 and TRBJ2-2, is DGGITQSPKYLFRKEGQNVTLSCEQNLNHDAMYWYRQDPGQGLRLIYYSQIVNDFQKGDIAEGYSVSREKKESFPLTVTSAQKNPTAFYLCASSIQQGTGELFFGEGSRLTVL.